This entry concerns a single TCR beta chain. The sample belongs to a study of blood T cells in healthy people across ages. The use of a sample-barcoded 5' primer and a J-beta primer mix characterized a second PCR of roughly 7 to 11 cycles. Each sample provided no less than 2.5 million CDR3-containing paired-end reads. TCRdb redid the calling of the 5' RACE reads with MiXCR, one entry per CDR3 protein. The table shows around 1,000,000 distinct CDR3 sequences, with under 30% occurring only once. The same sample was also used in a study of T cells of mothers and their children. As that study records: Donation involved three healthy Caucasian mothers and the six children that they had.

This clonotype originated in a girl aged 2-10 years in good health. Sequences were obtained from blood.

CDR3: CASSQDWMAENTEAFF. The CDR3 DNA follows: TGTGCCAGCAGCCAAGATTGGATGGCAGAGAACACTGAAGCTTTCTTT. The chain employs TRBV4-2 and TRBJ1-1; D gene uncertain. CDR1 LGHNA and CDR2 YNFKEQ come from the germline V gene. The length of the CDR3 is 16 residues. Trimming stripped 0 bases from V and 1 base from J, with 12 bases between.